These T cell receptor beta chains were read from a single sample in a study of OX40 agonist ivuxolimab in advanced cancers. Clones were sequenced by immunoSEQ multiplex PCR, and TCRdb holds only the in-frame ones, with some missing. The sample includes about 70,000 clones, 86% of them seen just once. The starting material was CD4+ or CD8+ T cells sorted from blood, obtained in a trial of the OX40 agonist ivuxolimab. These receptors were collected from an adult with an advanced solid tumor such as melanoma, head and neck, liver or kidney cancer. Both conserved end residues are part of each CDR3. A D gene is named only where the DNA matches it firmly. Expanded clones are given a class, and other clones once, few, many or no size at all.

clone size: .; J gene: TRBJ1-4; D gene: .; V gene: TRBV5-1; CDR3 DNA: TGCGCCAGCAGCCCACAGGGTTCAGCTAATGAAAAACTGTTTTTT; CDR3 protein: CASSPQGSANEKLFF
clone size: .; J gene: TRBJ1-5; D gene: TRBD1; V gene: TRBV2; CDR3 DNA: TGTGCCAGCAGTGATACAGGGGCGAGTCAGCCCCAGCATTTT; CDR3 protein: CASSDTGASQPQHF
clone size: .; J gene: TRBJ1-5; D gene: .; V gene: TRBV6-5; CDR3 DNA: TGTGCCAGCAGAAACAGGGGCAATCAGCCCCAGCATTTT; CDR3 protein: CASRNRGNQPQHF
clone size: .; J gene: TRBJ2-3; D gene: TRBD2; V gene: TRBV4-2; CDR3 DNA: TGTGCCAGCAGCCAAGGCCTAGCGGGGTCAACAGATACGCAGTATTTT; CDR3 protein: CASSQGLAGSTDTQYF
clone size: .; J gene: TRBJ2-5; D gene: .; V gene: TRBV9; CDR3 DNA: TGTGCCAGCAGCGTAGACCCCGGGGAGACCCAGTACTTC; CDR3 protein: CASSVDPGETQYF
clone size: .; J gene: TRBJ2-3; D gene: TRBD1; V gene: TRBV5-1; CDR3 DNA: TGCGCCAGCAGCCAGGGACAGGGGGCCGATACGCAGTATTTT; CDR3 protein: CASSQGQGADTQYF
clone size: .; J gene: TRBJ1-5; D gene: TRBD1; V gene: TRBV4-3; CDR3 DNA: TGCGCCAGCAGCCAAGAGGCCGGGACAGGGGGCCAGCCCCAGCATTTT; CDR3 protein: CASSQEAGTGGQPQHF
clone size: .; J gene: TRBJ1-1; D gene: .; V gene: TRBV5-1; CDR3 DNA: TGCGCCAGCAGCCTCGAGGCGTACACTGAAGCTTTCTTT; CDR3 protein: CASSLEAYTEAFF
clone size: .; J gene: TRBJ1-2; D gene: .; V gene: TRBV9; CDR3 DNA: TGTGCCAGCAGCGTAGGGGCAGGGGTGGATGGCTACACCTTC; CDR3 protein: CASSVGAGVDGYTF
clone size: .; J gene: TRBJ2-1; D gene: .; V gene: TRBV7-2; CDR3 DNA: TGTGCCAGCAGCTTAGCGGGGTGGGATGAGCAGTTCTTC; CDR3 protein: CASSLAGWDEQFF
clone size: .; J gene: TRBJ1-6; D gene: .; V gene: TRBV11-1; CDR3 DNA: TGTGCCAGCAGCTTTCAGGAGAGCTCCTATAATTCACCCCTCCACTTT; CDR3 protein: CASSFQESSYNSPLHF
clone size: .; J gene: TRBJ2-1; D gene: TRBD2; V gene: TRBV19; CDR3 DNA: TGTGCCAGTAGTATAGATGGAACGGGAGGGTACAATGAGCAGTTCTTC; CDR3 protein: CASSIDGTGGYNEQFF
clone size: few; J gene: TRBJ1-2; D gene: .; V gene: TRBV7-3; CDR3 DNA: TGTGCCAGCAGCCCTGGACCAGGATGGGGCTACACCTTC; CDR3 protein: CASSPGPGWGYTF
clone size: .; J gene: TRBJ1-4; D gene: .; V gene: TRBV5-5; CDR3 DNA: TGTGCCAGCAGCTTACTAGTAACTAATGAAAAACTGTTTTTT; CDR3 protein: CASSLLVTNEKLFF
clone size: .; J gene: TRBJ2-7; D gene: TRBD2; V gene: TRBV6-5; CDR3 DNA: TGTGCCAGCAGTTACCCGGGACTAGACCTCTACGAGCAGTACTTC; CDR3 protein: CASSYPGLDLYEQYF
clone size: .; J gene: TRBJ1-5; D gene: .; V gene: TRBV9; CDR3 DNA: TGTGCCAGCAGCGCAGGTTCTAGCAATCAGCCCCAGCATTTT; CDR3 protein: CASSAGSSNQPQHF
clone size: .; J gene: TRBJ1-3; D gene: .; V gene: TRBV14; CDR3 DNA: TGTGCCAGCAGCCAAGTTTGGGCATTTGGAAACACCATATATTTT; CDR3 protein: CASSQVWAFGNTIYF
clone size: .; J gene: TRBJ2-3; D gene: TRBD1; V gene: TRBV7-2; CDR3 DNA: TGTGCCAGCAGCCCAGGGAGGGGACAGGGAACAGATACGCAGTATTTT; CDR3 protein: CASSPGRGQGTDTQYF
clone size: .; J gene: TRBJ2-3; D gene: .; V gene: TRBV5-4; CDR3 DNA: TGTGCCAGCAGCTTGTGGATGGATACGCAGTATTTT; CDR3 protein: CASSLWMDTQYF
clone size: .; J gene: TRBJ2-7; D gene: TRBD1; V gene: TRBV5-1; CDR3 DNA: TGCGCCAGCAGCCTTCCCGGGACAGGGAGGAACGAGCAGTACTTC; CDR3 protein: CASSLPGTGRNEQYF
clone size: .; J gene: TRBJ2-1; D gene: .; V gene: TRBV5-6; CDR3 DNA: TGTGCCAGCAGCCTGGTAGTCAACAATGAGCAGTTCTTC; CDR3 protein: CASSLVVNNEQFF
clone size: .; J gene: TRBJ1-5; D gene: .; V gene: TRBV5-4; CDR3 DNA: TGTGCCAGCAGCCGGACGGGGCTCTTTTCTGGCAATCAGCCCCAGCATTTT; CDR3 protein: CASSRTGLFSGNQPQHF
clone size: once; J gene: TRBJ2-1; D gene: TRBD1; V gene: TRBV4-3; CDR3 DNA: TGCGCCAGCAGCCCGGGACAGGGCTACAATGAGCAGTTCTTC; CDR3 protein: CASSPGQGYNEQFF
clone size: .; J gene: TRBJ2-1; D gene: TRBD1; V gene: TRBV5-1; CDR3 DNA: TGCGCCAGTAAACAGGGGGGAACCTACAATGAGCAGTTCTTC; CDR3 protein: CASKQGGTYNEQFF
clone size: .; J gene: TRBJ2-5; D gene: .; V gene: TRBV6-1; CDR3 DNA: TGTGCCAGCAGTGAGACGTTGGGGACCCAGCACTTC; CDR3 protein: CASSETLGTQHF